The 22 T cell receptor beta chains listed next were all sequenced from one sample in a study of blood T cell repertoires in COVID-19. Using immunoSEQ multiplex PCR, the repertoire was profiled, and TCRdb retains in-frame clones only, with some absent. The table records a few hundred thousand clones, 83% of them present only once. Sequencing was carried out using PBMCs or T cells enriched from blood (not recorded which). The receptor set was obtained from a woman aged 45-59 years who had recovered from COVID-19.

DNA for the CDR3: TGCAGCGTGCAGATGGGGACAAGGAATTCACCCCTCCACTTT. It yields the protein CSVQMGTRNSPLHF. The chain joins TRBV29-1 to TRBJ1-6; maybe TRBD1 (6 bases). The V gene lost 6 bases and the J gene lost 7 bases, with 16 bases spanning the gap. Germline CDR1 SQVTM, CDR2 ANQGSEA. The CDR3 has 14 amino acids. The variable domain in full, completed from reference TRBV29-1 and TRBJ1-6, reads SAVISQKPSRDICQRGTSLTIQCQVDSQVTMMFWYRQQPGQSLTLIATANQGSEATYESGFVIDKFPISRPNLTFSTLTVSNMSPEDSSIYLCSVQMGTRNSPLHFGNGTRLTVT.

This clone was recorded a few times. The J gene is TRBJ2-1, the V gene TRBV6-6; D is unclear. V shed 6 bases and J shed 7 bases, with 10 bases lying between them. Per germline, CDR1 MNHNY and CDR2 SVGAGI (reference sequence). CDR3 length equals 12 residues. CDR3 sequence: CASSPTGNEQFF. CDR3 sequence (DNA): TGTGCCAGCAGCCCAACCGGTAATGAGCAGTTCTTC.

The chain recombines TRBV3-1 (or the pseudogene TRBV3-2) with TRBJ1-2; no firm D call. Germline V lookup: CDR1 LGHDT, CDR2 YNNKEL (reference sequence). Trimming removed 2 bases at V and 7 bases at J, with 11 bases between. The CDR3 runs to 13 residues. CDR3 sequence (DNA): TGTGCCAGCAGCCAATTCCGGGGTAGTGGCTACACCTTC. As protein: CASSQFRGSGYTF.

The chain joins TRBV10-3 to TRBJ1-6, with D perhaps TRBD1 (6 bases). The germline gives CDR1 ENHRY, CDR2 SYGVKD. Trimming removed 0 bases from V and 10 bases from J, with 16 bases in between. The CDR3 length is 16 residues. CDR3 nucleotides: TGTGCCATCAGTGAGTCGGGGTCTGGGGGCGGCTCACCCCTCCACTTT. Its protein product is CAISESGSGGGSPLHF.

V usage is TRBV7-3 and J usage is TRBJ1-2; TRBD1 matches at 10 bases. V gave up 4 bases and J gave up 2 bases; unmatched junction bases: 4. Per the germline V gene, CDR1 is SGHTA and CDR2 is FQGTGA. The CDR3 loop spans 15 amino acids. CDR3 in amino acids: CASSWTGGENYGYTF. Written as DNA, the CDR3 is TGTGCCAGCAGCTGGACAGGGGGAGAAAACTATGGCTACACCTTC.

In DNA, the CDR3 is TGTGCCATCAGTGAGTCCGGGATCTACACCGGGGAGCTGTTTTTT. It is translated as CAISESGIYTGELFF. This chain links TRBV10-3 with TRBJ2-2, with a possible D match to TRBD2 (5 bases). Germline values: CDR1 ENHRY, CDR2 SYGVKD. V lost 0 bases, J lost 3 bases, and 8 bases lay in between. The CDR3 has 15 residues.

The rearrangement links TRBV30 to TRBJ1-5, with D possibly being TRBD1 (5 bases). CDR3 length: 15 residues. Germline assignment: CDR1 GTSNPN and CDR2 SVGIG (reference sequence). V was shortened by 2 bases and J by 6 bases, with 17 bases between the two germline ends. DNA for the CDR3: TGTGCCTGGAGTCGTTTGGGCAGGGTGGGTCAGCCCCAGCATTTT. Residues: CAWSRLGRVGQPQHF.

J is TRBJ1-1 and V is TRBV29-1, with no clear D. The CDR3 consists of 13 residues. Germline V gene lookup returns CDR1 SQVTM and CDR2 ANQGSEA. The V and J ends lost 7 bases and 0 bases respectively, with 12 bases between them. This CDR3 reads CSARTSMNTEAFF. The CDR3 DNA reads as TGCAGCGCAAGAACTTCAATGAACACTGAAGCTTTCTTT.

The chain links TRBV7-9 to TRBJ2-7; a weak D match, TRBD1 (6 bases). Germline CDR1 SEHNR, CDR2 FQNEAQ (reference sequence). V lost 4 bases and J lost 4, with 11 bases in between. This CDR3 is built from 13 residues. As DNA, the CDR3 is TGTGCCAGCAGCTGGCCAGGGGTGTACGAGCAGTACTTC. As protein: CASSWPGVYEQYF.

This chain links TRBV7-2 with TRBJ1-1; D ambiguous. The V end lost 5 bases, the J end lost 5 bases, and 15 bases lay between the germline ends. Germline V gene sequence: CDR1 SGHTA, CDR2 FQGNSA. The CDR3 has 14 residues. The CDR3, as DNA: TGTGCCAGCAGCGCACATTCTAGAGGGACTGAAGCTTTCTTT. This gives the protein CASSAHSRGTEAFF.

This rearrangement joins TRBV29-1 to TRBJ2-1, with 13 nucleotides matching TRBD2. Germline V lookup: CDR1 SQVTM, CDR2 ANQGSEA. V dropped 7 bases and J dropped 6; count of bases not matched to a gene: 6. This CDR3 has 14 amino acids. CDR3 nucleotides: TGCAGCGCCGGACTAGCGGGGGCCTTCAATGAGCAGTTCTTC. Translated, it gives CSAGLAGAFNEQFF.

This CDR3 is CASSQDLGQGNSPLHF. Here the CDR3 DNA reads TGTGCCAGCAGCCAAGATCTAGGGCAGGGTAATTCACCCCTCCACTTT. The chain employs TRBV4-2 and TRBJ1-6; D perhaps matches TRBD1 (5 bases). The CDR3 consists of 16 residues. Trimming removed 0 bases at V and 6 bases at J, with 12 bases between. CDR1 LGHNA and CDR2 YNFKEQ come from the germline V gene.

The chain uses TRBV27 and TRBJ1-4, with TRBD1 as a possible D gene (5 bases). Trimming stripped 8 bases from V and 3 bases from J, with 19 bases between. The CDR3 has 16 residues. Germline loops: CDR1 MNHEY, CDR2 SMNVEV (reference sequence). The CDR3 region is CASHTSQGSANEKLFF. The CDR3 DNA sequence: TGTGCCAGCCATACATCGCAGGGTTCGGCTAATGAAAAACTGTTTTTT.

This clone was picked up one time. A junction boundary mismatches the germline segment, possibly from a read error. This chain links TRBV2 with TRBJ1-2; maybe TRBD1 (6 bases). Germline loops: CDR1 SNHLY, CDR2 FYNNEI. The CDR3 has 12 amino acids. The CDR3 sequence is CASSEGQGREAF. The DNA for the CDR3 is TGTGCCAGCAGTGAGGGACAAGGGAGAGAGGCCTTC.

The genes are TRBV9 and TRBJ1-1, with D possibly TRBD1 on 5 matching bases. Germline values: CDR1 SGDLS, CDR2 YYNGEE. V was cut by 0 bases and J by 3 bases, with 12 bases left in between. The length of the CDR3 is 15 residues. The CDR3: CASSVEGSVDTEAFF. The CDR3, as DNA: TGTGCCAGCAGCGTAGAGGGGTCGGTGGACACTGAAGCTTTCTTT.

The chain recombines TRBV19 with TRBJ1-6; 9 bases fit TRBD1. The germline V gene encodes CDR1 LNHDA and CDR2 SQIVND (reference sequence). Trimming at V came to 8 bases and at J to 4 bases, leaving 9 bases not matched to a gene. The CDR3 has 16 amino acids. CDR3 amino acids: CASRTMDRGYNSPLHF. The CDR3 nucleotides are TGTGCCAGTCGTACAATGGACAGGGGATATAATTCACCCCTCCACTTT.

The chain is built from TRBV5-1 and TRBJ2-7; 9 bases align to TRBD1. Looked up from germline, CDR1 is SGHRS and CDR2 is YFSETQ. Trimming cost V 4 bases and J 7 bases; bases outside gene matches: 15. The CDR3 is made up of 16 amino acids. This CDR3 reads CASSLGLQGALREQYF. For the CDR3, the DNA is TGCGCCAGCAGCCTTGGACTACAGGGGGCGCTTCGGGAGCAGTACTTC. Variable domain in full (rest from reference TRBV5-1 and TRBJ2-7): KAGVTQTPRYLIKTRGQQVTLSCSPISGHRSVSWYQQTPGQGLQFLFEYFSETQRNKGNFPGRFSGRQFSNSRSEMNVSTLELGDSALYLCASSLGLQGALREQYFGPGTRLTVT.

V gene TRBV5-5 combines with J gene TRBJ1-2, with D possibly TRBD1 on 6 matching bases. The CDR3 is 14 residues long. Trimming took 2 bases from V and 5 from J, leaving 13 bases between them. CDR1 and CDR2 from the germline V gene are SGHKS and YYEKEE (reference sequence). The CDR3: CASSFEGEGYGYTF. For the CDR3, the DNA is TGTGCCAGCAGCTTTGAGGGGGAGGGGTATGGCTACACCTTC.

The chain uses TRBV7-3 and TRBJ1-1; 11 bases fit TRBD1. This CDR3 contains 15 residues. J was trimmed by 8 bases and V by 0 bases; bases with no gene match: 5. Germline V lookup: CDR1 SGHTA, CDR2 FQGTGA. For the CDR3, the DNA is TGTGCCAGCAGCTTAACCGGGGACAGGGGGTCGGAAGCTTTCTTT. Translated: CASSLTGDRGSEAFF.

The V and J genes are TRBV5-4 and TRBJ2-3; 13 bases are a match to TRBD2. This CDR3 is built from 16 residues. J gave up 7 bases and V 4 bases, and 9 bases lay outside the gene matches. CDR1 and CDR2 from the germline V gene are SGHNT and YYREEE (reference sequence). The CDR3 region has the DNA TGTGCCAGCAGCCCCGGACTAGCGGGGGCATCAAATACGCAGTATTTT. The encoded protein is CASSPGLAGASNTQYF.

The chain is built from TRBV19 and TRBJ1-2; tentative D call: TRBD1 (6 bases). Germline V gene data show CDR1 as LNHDA and CDR2 as SQIVND (reference sequence). Trimming pared 3 bases from V and 4 bases from J, leaving 18 bases between. CDR3 length: 16 amino acids. The CDR3 here is CASSILHQGLSYGYTF. In DNA form, the CDR3 reads TGTGCCAGTAGTATCCTCCACCAGGGGTTGAGCTATGGCTACACCTTC.

V gene TRBV6-2 or TRBV6-3 combines with J gene TRBJ1-2; a possible D gene is TRBD1 (6 bases). The CDR3 covers 15 residues. The ends were cut back, 6 bases at V and 0 bases at J, with 14 bases in the middle. CDR1 and CDR2 from the germline V gene are MNHEY and SVGEGT. The CDR3 is CASSFNRVPNYGYTF. The CDR3 region has the DNA TGTGCCAGCAGCTTCAACAGGGTCCCTAACTATGGCTACACCTTC.